This is a list of T cell receptor beta chains from one sample in a study of identical twins. Each CDR3 protein is one row after TCRdb ran MiXCR on the 5' RACE reads. The profile shows about 690,000 distinct CDR3 sequences, less than 7% of them singletons. The sample was naive T cells sorted from blood. Receptor source: a man aged 18 to 35 in good health. Each CDR3 is given with its conserved first and last residue. Each record gives: J gene, clone size, D gene, V gene, CDR3 DNA, CDR3 protein. D genes are given only for firm matches. Clone size is not always given. Where it is, it says once, few, many or a class for expanded clones.

>TRBJ2-3|many|TRBD1|TRBV29-1
TGCAGCGTTGAAGGTACCGGGACAGGGTGGTATACGCAGTATTTT
CSVEGTGTGWYTQYF
>TRBJ1-3|-|-|TRBV5-1
TGCGCCAGCAGCACAGGAAGGGACAAGATAATCGGAAACACCATATATTTT
CASSTGRDKIIGNTIYF
>TRBJ1-1|many|-|TRBV20-1
TGCAGTGCTAGAGCGGGGGGGGAGAGGACTGAAGCTTTCTTT
CSARAGGERTEAFF
>TRBJ2-5|-|-|TRBV6-2/TRBV6-3
TGTGCCAGCAGCCCGGTGGGACACAAGTACTTC
CASSPVGHKYF
>TRBJ2-3|many|-|TRBV6-5
TGTGCCAGCAGTTCCTTCAGGCAGAGCACAGATACGCAGTATTTT
CASSSFRQSTDTQYF
>TRBJ2-7|few|-|TRBV5-1
TGCGCCAGCAGCCTCCGGGACAAAAGGGACGAGCAGTACTTC
CASSLRDKRDEQYF
>TRBJ2-7|-|-|TRBV28
TGTGCCAGCAGCCCGCCTGGGGGACTTTCTTTCTCCTACGAGCAGTACTTC
CASSPPGGLSFSYEQYF
>TRBJ2-1|-|TRBD2|TRBV4-2
TGTGCCAGCAGCCAAGATTTTAGCGGGAGGGTTTACAATGAGCAGTTCTTC
CASSQDFSGRVYNEQFF
>TRBJ2-2|-|TRBD1|TRBV12-3/TRBV12-4
TGTGCCAGCGACAGGGCGAACACCGGGGAGCTGTTTTTT
CASDRANTGELFF
>TRBJ2-7|-|TRBD1|TRBV24-1
TGTGCCACCAGTGGTTCAGGGGGCTACGAGCAGTACTTC
CATSGSGGYEQYF
>TRBJ2-7|-|-|TRBV28
TGTGCCAGCAGTTTCTTCCAGGGCCCCGAGCAGTACTTC
CASSFFQGPEQYF
>TRBJ1-2|-|TRBD1|TRBV7-2
TGTGCCAGCAGCTTAGGACCGACAGGGGGCAATGGCTACACCTTC
CASSLGPTGGNGYTF
>TRBJ2-4|-|TRBD2|TRBV5-1
TGCGCCAGCAGCTTGGCTAGCGGAGAAAACATTCAGTACTTC
CASSLASGENIQYF
>TRBJ2-1|few|-|TRBV5-1
TGCGCCAGCAGCTCCGGAGGAGTTAGCTCCTACAATGAGCAGTTCTTC
CASSSGGVSSYNEQFF
>TRBJ2-1|-|TRBD2|TRBV5-5
TGTGCCAGCAGCTTGATAACTAGCGGGACCCGGGCGAATGAGCAGTTCTTC
CASSLITSGTRANEQFF
>TRBJ2-3|many|-|TRBV29-1
TGCAGCGTTGAGTACACAGATACGCAGTATTTT
CSVEYTDTQYF
>TRBJ1-4|few|TRBD1|TRBV12-3/TRBV12-4
TGTGCCAGCAGTCCCGGGGACAGGGGGCAGGAAAAACTGTTTTTT
CASSPGDRGQEKLFF
>TRBJ2-1|many|TRBD1|TRBV20-1
TGCAGTGCACGAATTCGGACAGGGCTCTGGTATGAGCAGTTCTTC
CSARIRTGLWYEQFF
>TRBJ2-1|many|TRBD1|TRBV6-5
TGTGCCAGCAGTTACGCGCGGGACAGGAAGCAGTTCTTC
CASSYARDRKQFF
>TRBJ2-1|-|-|TRBV6-5
TGTGCCAGCAGTTACTCCTTCCGGACTCCCAATGAGCAGTTCTTC
CASSYSFRTPNEQFF
>TRBJ2-7|-|-|TRBV6-5
TGTGCCAGCAGTTACGTGACCACTCCTCCAATCTACGAGCAGTACTTC
CASSYVTTPPIYEQYF
>TRBJ2-2|many|-|TRBV12-5
TGTGCTAGTGGTTTGGTACTTGGGACAAGTCCCGGGGAGCTGTTTTTT
CASGLVLGTSPGELFF
>TRBJ1-6|few|-|TRBV12-3/TRBV12-4
TGTGCCAGCAGACTACAGAAGAATTCACCCCTCCACTTT
CASRLQKNSPLHF
>TRBJ2-3|-|-|TRBV5-1
TGCGCCAGCAGCTTTGACGAACATGACCCAGATACGCAGTATTTT
CASSFDEHDPDTQYF
>TRBJ2-6|-|-|TRBV30
TGTGCCTGGATATCCGAAGCCAACGTCCTGACTTTC
CAWISEANVLTF
>TRBJ2-5|few|TRBD2|TRBV9
TGTGCCAGCAGCGTAGCCGGGGGGGGCGCTGGGGAGACCCAGTACTTC
CASSVAGGGAGETQYF
>TRBJ2-5|many|-|TRBV5-1
TGCGCCAGCAGCTCCTCGGAGGGACGAGAGACCCAGTACTTC
CASSSSEGRETQYF
>TRBJ2-2|-|-|TRBV29-1
TGCAGCGTCCTTGGGCTCAACACCGGGGAGCTGTTTTTT
CSVLGLNTGELFF
>TRBJ1-4|-|TRBD1|TRBV6-1
TGTGCCAGCAGACCCGGGACAGGGGGCCCCTACTATGAAAAACTGTTTTTT
CASRPGTGGPYYEKLFF